Below, 17 T cell receptor beta chains from the same sample are listed, as sequenced in a study of a mutant IDH1 vaccine in newly diagnosed glioma. Repertoires were generated with immunoSEQ multiplex PCR, while TCRdb's copy carries only in-frame clones and drops some. Among approximately 21,000 clones listed, about 90% were seen once. No antigen has been assigned to these receptors. Indicated time point: week 11, during vaccination. The study gave 300 ug of mutant IDH1 20-mer peptide per vaccine dose, with topical imiquimod. The source was PBMCs, collected from a glioma patient whose treatment included an IDH1 peptide vaccine. Source of these receptors: a middle-aged woman with glioma.

The J gene is TRBJ2-1, the V gene TRBV5-1, with TRBD2 identical over 7 bases. V shed 7 bases, J shed 0 bases, and the junction held 10 bases outside the gene matches. This CDR3 contains 16 residues. CDR1 and CDR2 (germline): SGHRS, YFSETQ. The CDR3 here is CASGRWRESSYNEQFF. In DNA, the CDR3 is TGCGCCAGCGGCCGTTGGCGGGAGTCCTCCTACAATGAGCAGTTCTTC.

The chain employs TRBV6-9 and TRBJ1-5, with D uncertain. V shed 4 bases and J shed 4 bases, with 11 bases lying between them. The CDR3 totals 14 residues. Germline CDR1 MNHGY, CDR2 SVAAGI. This chain's CDR3 is CASSSRKGNQPQHF. The CDR3, as DNA: TGTGCCAGCAGTTCCCGAAAAGGGAATCAGCCCCAGCATTTT.

The V call is TRBV7-2, the J call TRBJ1-2, with TRBD1 as a possible D gene (6 bases). V was pared by 5 bases and J by 8 bases, with 15 bases between. Germline-derived CDR1 and CDR2 are SGHTA and FQGNSA. This CDR3 contains 13 residues. CDR3 sequence (DNA): TGTGCCAGCAGCCCGGCGGGGGGCGGGGGCTACACCTTC. This codes for CASSPAGGGGYTF.

A single count supports this clone. The chain is built from TRBV27 and TRBJ1-5; 12 bases match TRBD1. The J segment lost 1 base and the V segment lost 6 bases, leaving 10 bases of the junction unmatched. The CDR3 has 18 amino acids. Per germline, CDR1 MNHEY and CDR2 SMNVEV (reference sequence). The chain's CDR3 is CASSTTGQGARSNQPQHF. CDR3 nucleotides: TGTGCCAGCAGCACTACGGGACAGGGGGCCCGGAGCAATCAGCCCCAGCATTTT.

J is TRBJ1-1 and V is TRBV14; D gene uncertain. V was trimmed by 4 bases and J by 1 base, leaving 7 bases between them. The germline gives CDR1 SGHDN, CDR2 FVKESK. The length of the CDR3 is 13 residues. For the CDR3, the DNA is TGTGCCAGCAGCCTACAGACGAACACTGAAGCTTTCTTT. Translated: CASSLQTNTEAFF.

V is TRBV5-1 and J is TRBJ2-4; D unclear. The V gene's germline CDR1 is SGHRS and CDR2 YFSETQ. The ends were cut back, 4 bases at V and 1 base at J, with 9 bases in the middle. This CDR3 has 14 residues. CDR3 amino acids: CASSVGMAKNIQYF. As DNA, the CDR3 is TGCGCCAGCAGCGTGGGTATGGCCAAAAACATTCAGTACTTC. Complete variable domain (other parts from reference TRBV5-1 and TRBJ2-4): KAGVTQTPRYLIKTRGQQVTLSCSPISGHRSVSWYQQTPGQGLQFLFEYFSETQRNKGNFPGRFSGRQFSNSRSEMNVSTLELGDSALYLCASSVGMAKNIQYFGAGTRLSVL.

This rearrangement joins TRBV4-3 to TRBJ2-5, with D maybe TRBD2 (7 bases). Germline V gene sequence: CDR1 LGHNA, CDR2 YSLEER. The CDR3 length is 13 residues. Between the trimmed V and J ends, which lost 4 bases and 5 bases, there was a span of 11 bases. CDR3 DNA: TGCGCCAGCAGCCCGGGGGGCCGGGAGACCCAGTACTTC. Translation gives CASSPGGRETQYF.

In its sample, this clone was seen once. This rearrangement joins TRBV6-5 to TRBJ1-2; 7 bases agree with TRBD1. The CDR3 is made up of 12 amino acids. V trimming: 8 bases; J trimming: 7 bases; junction bases outside the gene matches: 7. Germline V gives CDR1 MNHEY, CDR2 SVGAGI. Written as DNA, the CDR3 is TGTGCCAGCGGCTACAGGGGAGCTGGCTACACCTTC. Translating gives CASGYRGAGYTF.

This chain connects TRBV2 to TRBJ1-1; 9 bases match TRBD1. Germline CDR1 and CDR2: SNHLY and FYNNEI. J gave up 5 bases and V 5 bases, and 6 bases lay outside the gene matches. This CDR3 spans 14 amino acids. CDR3 loop: CASSKGQGRTEAFF. The CDR3 DNA is TGTGCCAGCAGTAAGGGACAGGGAAGAACTGAAGCTTTCTTT.

The chain employs TRBV7-2 and TRBJ2-7; D might be TRBD2 (6 bases). The V end was cut by 5 bases, the J end by 6 bases, with 14 bases between. Germline values: CDR1 SGHTA, CDR2 FQGNSA. CDR3 length equals 13 residues. The CDR3 nucleotides are TGTGCCAGCAGCGCAATTGTGGGAGGCGAGCAGTACTTC. As protein: CASSAIVGGEQYF.

This clone has more than one count but fewer than ten. The genes are TRBV20-1 and TRBJ1-4; D is unclear. The V gene lost 2 bases and the J gene lost 10 bases, with 5 bases spanning the gap. This CDR3 region has 10 residues. Germline CDR1 reads DFQATT; CDR2 reads SNEGSKA (reference sequence). CDR3 DNA: TGCAGTGCTAGATATGGAAAACTGTTTTTT. Translation: CSARYGKLFF.

This clone was seen just once. The gene calls are TRBV4-2 and TRBJ1-4; TRBD1 aligns across 10 bases. V shed 5 bases, J shed 7 bases, and the junction held 10 bases outside the gene matches. Germline values: CDR1 LGHNA, CDR2 YNFKEQ. The length of the CDR3 is 16 residues. CDR3 sequence: CASSYTGTGVGEKLFF. The CDR3 bases are TGTGCCAGCAGCTATACCGGGACAGGGGTTGGTGAAAAACTGTTTTTT.

The DNA of the CDR3 is TGCGCCAGCAGCTTGGGGCACGGGACAGGGAAGCCTGAAGCTTTCTTT. This gives the protein CASSLGHGTGKPEAFF. This chain joins TRBV5-1 and TRBJ1-1, with TRBD1 matching over 9 bases. Germline V gene data show CDR1 as SGHRS and CDR2 as YFSETQ. The V gene end was trimmed by 0 bases and the J gene end by 6 bases; junction bases not matched to a gene: 9. This CDR3 has 16 amino acids.

The chain is built from TRBV18 and TRBJ2-1; D unresolved. The CDR3 is 16 amino acids. V lost 2 bases and J 0 bases, leaving 11 bases between the germline ends. From germline, CDR1 is KGHSH and CDR2 LQKENI. CDR3 loop: CASSPYSGSSYNEQFF. CDR3 sequence (DNA): TGTGCCAGCTCACCATACAGTGGTAGCTCCTACAATGAGCAGTTCTTC.

The chain recombines TRBV2 with TRBJ1-5; D gene unclear. Germline V gene sequence: CDR1 SNHLY, CDR2 FYNNEI. The V end was cut by 6 bases, the J end by 4 bases, with 10 bases between. The CDR3 runs 13 residues. The CDR3 protein is CASRWESNQPQHF. The CDR3 bases are TGTGCCAGCAGGTGGGAGAGTAATCAGCCCCAGCATTTT.

The chain links TRBV7-8 to TRBJ1-2; D remains unclear. The germline V gene encodes CDR1 SGHVS and CDR2 FQNEAQ. V gave up 1 base and J gave up 2 bases, with 11 bases separating them. This CDR3 region has 15 residues. The CDR3 spells CASSLVTVPNYGYTF. CDR3 bases: TGTGCCAGCAGCTTAGTCACAGTGCCCAACTATGGCTACACCTTC.

J is TRBJ2-3 and V is TRBV4-1; 11 positions agree with TRBD2. J was trimmed by 2 bases and V by 1 base; bases with no gene match: 14. The length of the CDR3 is 20 residues. Germline V gene data show CDR1 as MGHRA and CDR2 as YSYEKL. This CDR3 reads CASSQVKGSGRGLITDTQYF. As DNA, the CDR3 is TGCGCCAGCAGCCAAGTTAAGGGTAGCGGGAGGGGACTGATCACAGATACGCAGTATTTT.